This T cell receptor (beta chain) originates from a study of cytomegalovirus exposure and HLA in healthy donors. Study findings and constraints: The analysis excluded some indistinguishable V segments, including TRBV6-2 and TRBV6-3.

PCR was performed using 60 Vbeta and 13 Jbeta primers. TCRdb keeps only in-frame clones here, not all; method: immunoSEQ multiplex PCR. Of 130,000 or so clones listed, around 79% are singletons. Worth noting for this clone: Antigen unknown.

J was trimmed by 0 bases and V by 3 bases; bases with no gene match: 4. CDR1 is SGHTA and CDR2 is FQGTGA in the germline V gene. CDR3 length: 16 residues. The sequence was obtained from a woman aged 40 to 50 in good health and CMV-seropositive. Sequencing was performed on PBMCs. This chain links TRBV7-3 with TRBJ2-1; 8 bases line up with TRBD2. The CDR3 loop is CASSFRGTSSYNEQFF. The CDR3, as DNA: TGTGCCAGCAGCTTCCGAGGGACTAGCTCCTACAATGAGCAGTTCTTC.